This T cell receptor beta chain came from a study of regulatory T cells in long-lasting Graves disease. The CDR3 spans 14 residues. Trimming removed 3 bases from V and 5 bases from J; junction bases left unmatched: 7. Germline V gene lookup returns CDR1 SNHLY and CDR2 FYNNEI. The table lists this clonotype with many counts. The target antigen is unknown. The TCR beta library used iRepertoire HTBI primers with Arm-PCR amplification of CDR3. In TCRdb, the multiplex PCR reads were re-called with MiXCR into one record per CDR3 protein. This sample has 400,000 to 500,000 distinct CDR3 sequences, with about 16% found just once. Time point described: newly diagnosed GD, antithyroid drugs for less than 3 months. The TCR library was made from RNA extracted from PBMCs. Findings of the study overall: Lower TCR diversity was seen in persistent Graves' patients than in newly diagnosed ones.

These data were also reused for a study on T cells in Graves' hyperthyroidism and ophthalmopathy. That study reports: In the first-round RT-PCR of the TCR CDR3, the HTBI primer set was used. Peripheral blood also featured most of the thyroid clonotypes expanded above 0.001. The authors' 13 V-J model separated ophthalmopathy from stable hyperthyroidism.

This receptor was obtained from a woman younger than 30 with Graves disease. V is TRBV2 and J is TRBJ2-7, with 7 bases that match TRBD2. The specimen comprised peripheral blood mononuclear cells (PBMCs), sampled at new diagnosis, from a patient treated with antithyroid drugs. The CDR3, as DNA: TGTGCCAGCAGTGACCTAGCGGTTCTGAACGAGCAGTACTTC. Amino acids: CASSDLAVLNEQYF.